Included here is one TCR beta chain sequence, with context. The data were taken from a study of CD8 T cells in Susac syndrome. The RNA input was about 0.45 to 1 ug, and it was reverse transcribed with random hexamers. Each CDR3 protein gets one entry after TCRdb re-called the immunoSEQ multiplex PCR reads with MiXCR. The data show about 250,000 distinct CDR3 sequences, around 95% seen once. This CDR3 spans 14 amino acids. In germline, CDR1 is ENHRY, CDR2 SYGVKD. The V gene end was trimmed by 7 bases and the J gene end by 0 bases; junction bases not matched to a gene: 1. The clonotype originates from a human donor with multiple sclerosis. Sequencing input: CD4+ T cells from PBMCs. The chain is built from TRBV10-3 and TRBJ2-2; TRBD1 aligns across 8 bases. For the CDR3, the DNA is TGTGCCATCACGGACAGGGCGAACACCGGGGAGCTGTTTTTT. This gives the protein CAITDRANTGELFF.